This T cell receptor beta chain was sequenced for a study of cytomegalovirus exposure and HLA in healthy donors (dated by TCRdb to about 2017). Background on the whole study: An earlier analysis of under 600 of the donors reported approximately 290 Gb of sequence data and 100 million to 130 million unique TCR beta sequences from some 180 million T cells. Every discovery cohort repertoire had been produced on one sequencing platform. The aim of the study was to test whether cataloging public T cell receptors could identify signatures of past pathogen exposure. HLA typing covered class I and class II loci at four-digit resolution. High-throughput TCR immunosequencing, statistical association of individual TCRs with disease status, and machine learning were combined to predict cytomegalovirus infection status. A later genetic analysis used genome-wide SNP genotypes for 398 of the 666 donors, treating that subset as a discovery cohort. An earlier analysis of 587 of the donors used high-throughput TCR beta sequencing to judge whether each TCR beta V gene segment behaved as functional or pseudogenic. In the later analysis, no new phenotypic data were used to find candidate immune exposures; instead, reliance was placed on TCR beta sequences and their occurrence across donors. About 310 gigabases of sequencing data and roughly 90 million unique TCR sequences were included in an early release covering 550 to 800 HLA-typed donors. Typing coverage differed by locus: A, B, C, DRB1 and DQB1 were typed in roughly 629-640 donors, DQA1 in approximately 520, DPA1 in 600 to 610, and DPB1 in approximately 450. Alongside the repertoire data, information on donor age, sex, ethnicity and CMV serostatus was compiled. Among the roughly 400 genotyped donors, around 81% belonged to the genetic ancestry cluster associated with self-reported Caucasian donors. Across some 400 genotyped donors of the cohort, an average of approximately 240,000 unique TCR beta nucleotide sequences per donor were sequenced, and 15% to 20% of those sequences were non-productive. A later analysis re-analyzed previously published TCR beta repertoires from approximately 700 donors and added high-resolution HLA genotyping to study TCR occurrence patterns. The study used immunosequencing to profile the T cell repertoires of several hundred subjects and linked those repertoires to cytomegalovirus serostatus. Because of strong linkage in the cohort, roughly five DR-DQ haplotypes were treated as single units for association and clustering. In addition to the first cohort of approximately 670 subjects, a separate validation cohort of approximately 130 different subjects was used. The research as a whole found: A further reported finding was that TCR beta sequences accurately predicted the HLA-A and HLA-B alleles for most subjects in the first cohort. Most CMV-associated TCR beta chains appeared to be HLA-restricted in a later analysis, and the HLA associations seemed to be driven largely by CMV exposure. In this cohort, only TCR beta chains were sequenced, and detectable features were limited by the absence of alpha or paired-chain data. The presence/absence analyses assumed that sequencing depth was roughly uniform across donors, and that assumption may not be true. A total of roughly 160 TCR beta chains were listed by the study as associated with cytomegalovirus. According to a later genetic analysis, donors in an Asian-associated ancestry cluster had fewer N-insertions in productive TCRs than the approximately 630-donor mean. In a later analysis, TCR association rates were found to vary across HLA loci, with the most associated TCRs seen for DRB1 alleles and the fewest for HLA-C alleles. A later analysis found that HLA-associated TCR beta chains were more clonally expanded and had lower generation probabilities than equally common non-associated chains. The classifier was reported to diagnose cytomegalovirus status with high specificity and sensitivity in both the original cohort and the validation cohort. The sequencing pipeline was judged likely to have produced a cluster of highly shared sequence variants as a technical artifact. Because the 87-base-pair reads could not distinguish some IMGT-functional V segments, including TRBV6-2 and TRBV6-3, those segments were excluded. A later genetic analysis associated a missense DCLRE1C variant with V-gene and J-gene trimming of TCR beta chains, and an independent cohort replicated the association. According to a later analysis, parvovirus B19, influenza, CMV and Epstein-Barr virus appeared linked to several top co-occurrence clusters. For the cohort, immune exposure information was limited to CMV serostatus. Correlated functional status among segregating V segments might be attributable to linkage disequilibrium, but an unknown experimental factor could not be ruled out. Most TCR sequences were observed very rarely across donors, whereas some public TCRs were present in many individuals. In an earlier analysis of some 540 of the donors, most TCR beta V segments appeared in productive rearrangements about 87% or about 30% of the time, broadly matching IMGT annotations. HLA typing was unavailable for some donors at each locus, so association tests used only the typed subset. At a false discovery rate of 0.05, a later analysis linked some 18,000 TCR beta sequences to specific HLA alleles. The authors suggested that the approach could potentially be generalized to other disease states and immunological phenotypes. When HLA alleles, especially DR and DQ, strongly co-occurred, TCR associations were difficult to assign to individual alleles. In vitro tests confirmed that three of the cytomegalovirus-associated TCR beta chains recognize cytomegalovirus antigens. The earlier analysis of nearly 600 of the donors excluded roughly 16 rarely observed V segments, including chromosome 9 orphons, because counts were too low.

A remark on this clone: Its binding antigen is unknown. No base quality information exists; no much larger clone differs at one position.

From the germline V gene, CDR1 is SGHNT and CDR2 is YENEEA. From cysteine to phenylalanine, the CDR3 is 15 amino acids long. Just CDR3 DNA is preserved here, 45 bases in frame from base 1. V ends up 4 bases short and J 3 bases short, with an unmatched junction base count of 3. Library prep was done by the immunoSEQ multiplex PCR assay. A mixture of 60 forward primers for TCR Vbeta segments and 13 reverse primers for TCR Jbeta segments was used in the multiplex PCR. The CDR3 region of rearranged TCR beta genes was amplified from genomic DNA by a multiplex PCR assay. Amplified TCR beta libraries were sequenced as 87-base-pair reads on the Illumina HiSeq System. In the original analysis: Across the 600 to 700 repertoires, a later analysis counted approximately 83 million unique TCR beta chains, roughly 11 million of which were shared by at least two donors. To remove PCR and sequencing errors, raw reads were error-corrected and collapsed into unique sequences using a nearest-neighbor algorithm that merged closely related sequences. To assign V, D and J gene segments, CDR3 sequences were aligned to IMGT reference sequences. Each retained sequence needed at least a six-nucleotide match to both a V gene segment and a J gene segment. Rearrangements were classified as productive when the CDR3 lacked stop codons and remained in frame with V and J, and all other rearrangements were classified as non-productive. Following IMGT convention, CDR3 was defined as the stretch from the second conserved V-encoded cysteine up to the conserved J-encoded phenylalanine. The earlier analysis of a few hundred of the donors excluded sequences that lacked an unambiguous match to a single V gene segment. An earlier analysis of fewer than 650 of the donors classified V segments as functional when productive rearrangements were above 56.7% and as segregating when the standard deviation between donors was above 5%. To diagnose cytomegalovirus status from the catalog of TCR beta chain sequences, a statistical classification framework was built. A later analysis assigned V and J genes by comparing TCR nucleotide sequences with IMGT/GENE-DB human TR gene sequences. Using the TCRdist pipeline, a later analysis assigned CDR3 sequences along with most-parsimonious VDJ recombination scenarios. A later analysis defined each TCR beta chain by its CDR3 amino acid sequence plus V-gene family, and excluded reads lacking a unique V-gene family. In a later analysis, fewer than 650 highly shared, low-generation-probability nucleotide sequences were removed to address suspected cross-contamination and a sequencing artifact. A later analysis calculated a clonal expansion index for each public chain from normalized within-repertoire ranks of inferred template counts. Generation probabilities in a later analysis came from a VDJ recombination model fitted to out-of-frame rearrangements, and those results were checked against IGoR. A later analysis scored TCR-TCR, TCR-HLA and TCR-CMV co-occurrence with hypergeometric tests, applying a repertoire-size bias correction to TCR pairs. False discovery rates were estimated in a later analysis by permuting HLA or CMV assignments 20 times. In a later analysis, co-occurring TCRs were grouped with DBSCAN, and TCRdist sequence similarity was added when clustering was performed within HLA-allele-positive subsets. For co-occurrence clustering, repertoires with fewer than 30,000 or more than 120,000 public chains were excluded, along with five or six repertoires with anomalous nucleotide sharing. Here the immuneACCESS table is served through TCRdb, limited to in-frame sequences with V and J called. Missing clones are a known gap in these copies; in checked studies unresolved V genes cover under half, and the rest lacks a known reason. The V and J calls and clone size were taken over from that table, and D and trimming were inferred from the DNA. The sample records some 200,000 clones, around 79% of which are singletons. Jointly, the top ten make up around 1.7% of the sample.

The cohort consisted of 600 to 700 healthy bone marrow donors. At the time of sampling, all cohort members were nominally healthy, though unrecorded immune exposures were likely present. The donor tested CMV seronegative and was one of the 352 seronegative cohort members. Each donor provided a peripheral blood sample, and peripheral blood mononuclear cells were used for TCR beta sequencing. The Qiagen DNeasy Blood Extraction Kit was used to extract genomic DNA from the blood cell samples. Sequencing was done on a sample of PBMCs. This chain is built from TRBV11-3 and TRBJ1-4, and 9 junction bases match TRBD1. The sequence came from a man between 18 and 35 years old in good health and CMV-seronegative. The DNA sequence is as follows: TGTGCCAGCAGCTACGGACAGGGGCCTAATGAAAAACTGTTTTTT. This sequence encodes CASSYGQGPNEKLFF.